This TCR beta chain came from a study of T cells in Graves' hyperthyroidism and ophthalmopathy (dated by TCRdb to between 2019 and 2020). As for the study more broadly: TCR V-J signatures able to tell the groups apart were searched for in a discovery cohort of 100 patients, of whom over 40 had Graves' ophthalmopathy and around 56 had stable Graves' hyperthyroidism. An independent validation cohort of 18 to 20 hyperthyroidism patients and 17 patients who later progressed to ophthalmopathy tested prospective prediction of ophthalmopathy. The 75 to 100 discovery patients were randomly divided into training and test sets at a 7:3 ratio. The paper describes TCR Vbeta CDR3 sequencing of around 140 peripheral blood samples, made up of 43 ophthalmopathy patients, more than 70 hyperthyroidism patients and 17 progressor patients. The study also compared thyroid tissue and blood T-cell repertoires from a handful of Graves' hyperthyroidism patients. After blood sampling, hyperthyroidism patients were treated with methimazole at a starting dose of 30 mg daily, and ophthalmopathy patients were treated with high-dose intravenous methylprednisolone.

General findings and caveats noted by the study authors: Most expanded thyroid clonotypes (frequency above 0.001) were also detected in blood, a finding suggesting that blood repertoires may reflect thyroid immune responses. Ophthalmopathy was separated from stable hyperthyroidism by a 13 V-J signature model, with 87.88% sensitivity and roughly 81% specificity obtained in cross-validation and 80%/75% obtained in testing. During validation, the model predicted progression to ophthalmopathy a median of approximately 7 months ahead of onset, with almost 71% sensitivity and almost 75% specificity. Sample size was not statistically predetermined, and blinding of investigators to group allocation was not performed.

The TCR beta CDR3 regions were amplified from RNA transcripts. The TCR CDR3 was subjected to a first round of RT-PCR using the HTBI primer set and the Qiagen OneStep RT-PCR kit. A second multiplex PCR round built the libraries, followed by size selection and purification. Libraries were sequenced paired-end with 100 bp reads on an Illumina HiSeq2000. In the source study's methods: SOAPnuke was used to process the raw data, throwing out any read that contained adapters or uncalled bases, had a mean Phred below 15, or lacked an exact constant-primer or identifier match. High-quality paired reads were merged using COPE v1.2.5, and each unique nucleotide sequence was defined as a clonotype. Clonotypes were aligned to IMGT TRBV, TRBD and TRBJ reference segments using MiTCR v1.1. The analysis was restricted to V-J combinations with a frequency above 0.0001, which together covered 98% to 99.2% of the repertoires. A TCS score was defined as the ratio between F50 (clonal expansion) and ExV (chaos), using BLOSUM62-based TCRdist between CDR3 peptides within each V-J. Welch's t-statistics and random forest reduced fewer than 600 V-J features to 10 to 15, which were used in a naive Bayes classifier (R e1071). Thyroid-blood repertoire similarity was quantified with the Morisita-Horn index. The raw public data were reprocessed by TCRdb itself: fastp quality trimming at Q25, MiXCR clonotype calling, in-frame beta chains only. Each entry is one CDR3 protein sequence, shown with its most common DNA and genes. TCRdb's processing, not the authors', yielded these V and J calls. The sample contains a few hundred thousand distinct CDR3 sequences, around 45% of them found a single time. The ten largest clones capture around 7.7% of the sample.

Stable Graves' hyperthyroidism was defined as the absence of progression to ophthalmopathy over 18 months of follow-up. Hyperthyroidism patients were newly diagnosed, had a disease duration of under 2 months, and were aged 18 to 65 years. The study excluded patients with uncontrolled infections, other autoimmune diseases, pregnancy or lactation. Diagnoses relied on clinical symptoms, serum thyroxine and TRAb, thyroid ultrasound and orbital computed tomography. Total RNA was extracted using Trizol reagent, and RNA quality was assessed on an Agilent 2100 Bioanalyzer. According to the germline V gene, CDR1 reads SGHRS and CDR2 reads YFSETQ. There are 13 amino acids in the CDR3, from cysteine to phenylalanine inclusive. The only DNA kept is the CDR3, 39 bases in frame from the first base. After removal of 6 bases from V and 6 bases from J, the junction retains 7 bases not matched to a gene. Ten or more counts support this clonotype. Its antigen is currently not known. Base qualities are not at hand, and no much larger clone is one base apart.

This sequence uses TRBV5-1 and TRBJ2-7, and 9 junction bases match TRBD1. Sequencing was carried out using peripheral blood or thyroid tissue (not recorded which). This TCR was sampled from a woman younger than 35 with Graves' hyperthyroidism. The nucleotides read TGCGCCAGCAATCCGGGACAGGGTTTCGAGCAGTACTTC. Its coded protein is CASNPGQGFEQYF.